The clone carrying this T cell receptor beta chain was observed many times. Its antigen is as yet unknown. Germline V gene data show CDR1 as GTSNPN and CDR2 as SVGIG (reference sequence). The CDR3 spans 15 residues. With 6 bases clipped from V and 12 bases from J, the junction kept 17 bases outside the gene matches. This specimen comes from a study of response to subunit inactivated influenza vaccine. The study, taken as a whole, reports: The authors suggested that few new T cells are recruited per seasonal influenza vaccination.

MiXCR, applied by TCRdb to the RT-PCR reads, yields one record per CDR3 protein. The table records approximately 230,000 distinct CDR3 sequences, 10% to 15% of them present only once. V and J are TRBV30 and TRBJ2-1, with 10 bases aligning to TRBD2. The source of this sequence is a man aged 50 to 59 who received an inactivated influenza vaccine. Sequences were derived from non-naive T cells sorted from PBMCs, sampled roughly 2 weeks before vaccination. The DNA of the CDR3 is TGTGCCTGCGACGGCCCCGGACTAGCGGTCGGGGGGCAGTTCTTC. It specifies CACDGPGLAVGGQFF.